In this sample, the clone carrying this T cell receptor beta chain turned up a few times. What it recognizes is unknown. This sample was included in a study of T cell clones after liver transplantation. Study as a whole: Three of the eight recipients were HCV-positive; the rest had non-autoimmune, non-viral transplant indications.

Produced via immunoSEQ multiplex PCR; TCRdb's table is partial and in-frame only. The sample shows some 15,000 clones, roughly 84% of them seen only once. CDR1 is SGHDT, CDR2 YYEEEE, per germline. This CDR3 contains 12 residues. Trimming shortened V by 5 bases and J by 3 bases, and 9 bases separated the two germline ends. Study results and caveats: Small, mixed patient groups and varying post-transplant times limit these conclusions.

This receptor was identified in a human patient who received a liver transplant. Some of these T cells may belong to the graft donor. The sequencing used CD8+ T cells from blood, collected approximately 45 months after liver transplant. This chain joins TRBV5-6 and TRBJ2-7; possibly TRBD2 for D (5 bases). DNA for the CDR3: TGTGCCAGCAGTTTGACTAACTACGAGCAGTACTTC. Protein sequence: CASSLTNYEQYF.